This entry features one T cell receptor (beta chain) sequence. This sample stems from a study of Ad26.COV2.S vaccination and SARS-CoV-2 variants. Treatment denoted: some 20 received Ad26.COV2.S at low or high dose, single or two shots; about 5 received placebo; per-sample allocation not given. Samples were taken on day 63 after the first vaccine or placebo injection. The individual, an adult aged 18-55 years, was a donor in Boston. Repertoires were generated with immunoSEQ multiplex PCR, while TCRdb's copy carries only in-frame clones and drops some. The sample yields about 330,000 clones, about 90% seen once. Losses at the gene ends were 4 bases for V and 7 bases for J; bases not matched to a gene: 10. Germline V gene data show CDR1 as SGHTA and CDR2 as FQGNSA. The CDR3 has 15 residues.

This TCR was recovered from a person aged 18-60 years who received the Ad26.COV2.S COVID-19 vaccine or a placebo. The sequenced sample was peripheral blood, obtained in a trial of Ad26.COV2.S vaccine versus placebo. The chain combines TRBV7-2 with TRBJ1-2; 9 bases match TRBD1. The CDR3 DNA reads as TGTGCCAGCAGCTACCGGACAGGGGAGTCCGTTGGCTACACCTTC. Protein: CASSYRTGESVGYTF.